Following are 29 T cell receptor beta chains from one sample sequenced in a study of cytomegalovirus exposure and HLA in healthy donors. The PCR contained 60 Vbeta and 13 Jbeta primers. Sequencing used immunoSEQ multiplex PCR; TCRdb keeps in-frame clones, though not all of them. The data contain about 89,000 clones, approximately 74% of them seen just once; the ten biggest clones take up about 1.8%. The sequenced sample consisted of PBMCs. Source of these receptors: a male donor in good health and CMV-seronegative.

The chain uses TRBV7-9 and TRBJ2-5; 15 nucleotides align to TRBD2. In germline, CDR1 is SEHNR, CDR2 FQNEAQ (reference sequence). With V trimmed by 2 bases and J by 3 bases, 10 bases remained unmatched. This CDR3 is 19 amino acids long. The CDR3, as DNA: TGTGCCAGCAGCTTAAGAGGGACTAGCGGGAGGAGGTCAGAAGAGACCCAGTACTTC. This gives the protein CASSLRGTSGRRSEETQYF.

The CDR3 spells CAWIGGGSGEAFF. For the CDR3, the DNA is TGTGCCTGGATTGGGGGGGGCAGCGGTGAAGCTTTCTTT. The chain recombines TRBV30 with TRBJ1-1; D may be TRBD1 (6 bases). This CDR3 has 13 amino acids. Germline V gives CDR1 GTSNPN, CDR2 SVGIG (reference sequence). V was trimmed by 4 bases and J by 7 bases, leaving 16 bases between them.

This chain connects TRBV9 to TRBJ2-7, with 10 positions matching TRBD2. This CDR3 spans 16 amino acids. Germline V lookup: CDR1 SGDLS, CDR2 YYNGEE. The J segment lost 2 bases and the V segment lost 0 bases, leaving 5 bases of the junction unmatched. The CDR3 sequence is CASSVAAGGPPYEQYF. Here the CDR3 DNA reads TGTGCCAGCAGCGTAGCAGCGGGAGGGCCCCCCTACGAGCAGTACTTC.

V and J are TRBV9 and TRBJ2-3; D perhaps matches TRBD1 (6 bases). CDR1 and CDR2 (germline): SGDLS, YYNGEE. CDR3 length: 18 amino acids. Trimming shortened V by 1 base and J by 0 bases, and 18 bases separated the two germline ends. The CDR3 DNA reads TGTGCCAGCAGCGTACAGGGGACCATACCTTCTAGCACAGATACGCAGTATTTT. Encoded protein: CASSVQGTIPSSTDTQYF.

This sequence joins TRBV6-6 and TRBJ2-1; tentative D call: TRBD2 (6 bases). V lost 0 bases and J lost 3, with 12 bases in between. CDR3 length: 16 residues. Per the germline V gene, CDR1 is MNHNY and CDR2 is SVGAGI (reference sequence). The DNA for the CDR3 is TGTGCCAGCAGTTACTCGGGGGGAGGTGTCTACAATGAGCAGTTCTTC. Amino acid sequence: CASSYSGGGVYNEQFF.

J is TRBJ1-2 and V is TRBV27; D unclear. The CDR3 covers 13 residues. CDR1 and CDR2 from the germline V gene are MNHEY and SMNVEV (reference sequence). The germline V and J ends were trimmed by 3 bases and 8 bases, with 13 bases remaining between them. The CDR3 region has the DNA TGTGCCAGCAGTTTGGGCAGGTTCAACGGCTACACCTTC. Translating gives CASSLGRFNGYTF.

V gene TRBV6-5 combines with J gene TRBJ1-2, with 7 bases that match TRBD1. This CDR3 has 13 residues. Germline CDR1 reads MNHEY; CDR2 reads SVGAGI. V lost 5 bases, J lost 7 bases, and 7 bases stayed unmatched. CDR3 DNA: TGTGCCAGCAGTCCACAGGGGTTAGGTGGCTACACCTTC. It codes for CASSPQGLGGYTF.

This clone turned up a few times. V usage is TRBV6-4 and J usage is TRBJ2-7; D is undetermined. Germline CDR1 MRHNA, CDR2 SNTAGT. This CDR3 contains 13 residues. Trimming took off 4 bases at V and 2 bases at J, with 9 bases between the two ends. The CDR3 DNA reads TGTGCCAGCAGTGGCAGGTATGCCTACGAGCAGTACTTC. Protein: CASSGRYAYEQYF.

The rearrangement links TRBV5-6 to TRBJ2-6; 11 nucleotides align to TRBD2. V dropped 2 bases and J dropped 0; count of bases not matched to a gene: 7. The CDR3 has 19 residues. CDR1 and CDR2 from the germline V gene are SGHDT and YYEEEE. The CDR3 nucleotides read TGTGCCAGCAGCTTTAATGGACTAGCGGGCCTCTCTGGGGCCAACGTCCTGACTTTC. This translates into CASSFNGLAGLSGANVLTF.

The chain couples TRBV23-1 to TRBJ2-1, with D possibly matching TRBD2 (6 bases). TRBV23-1 counts as an open reading frame of uncertain function. V was cut by 2 bases and J by 9 bases, with 17 bases left in between. The CDR3 is 15 amino acids. The CDR3 DNA follows: TGCGCCAGCAGTCAAGAAGGTGGAGGGGAAGTTGAGCAGTTCTTC. This gives the protein CASSQEGGGEVEQFF.

This clone was found once. The chain uses TRBV4-1 and TRBJ2-7, with D possibly TRBD2 on 6 matching bases. The V end was cut by 0 bases, the J end by 2 bases, with 14 bases between. Germline CDR1 reads MGHRA; CDR2 reads YSYEKL. There are 16 residues in the CDR3. The CDR3, as DNA: TGCGCCAGCAGCCAAGATCGGCTAGCGCCGACCTACGAGCAGTACTTC. This sequence encodes CASSQDRLAPTYEQYF.

The V and J genes are TRBV28 and TRBJ2-7, with 11 bases matching TRBD1. Germline V CDR1 and CDR2: MDHEN, SYDVKM. V was pared by 5 bases and J by 7 bases, with 10 bases of the junction left unmatched. This CDR3 spans 15 amino acids. The CDR3 nucleotides are TGTGCCAGCAGTCAACGGACAGGGGGCGTTTGGGAGCAGTACTTC. Protein sequence: CASSQRTGGVWEQYF.

The chain carries TRBV30 and TRBJ1-2, with 7 bases matching TRBD1. J gave up 4 bases and V 5 bases, and 13 bases lay outside the gene matches. The CDR3 loop spans 15 amino acids. The germline V gene encodes CDR1 GTSNPN and CDR2 SVGIG (reference sequence). In DNA form, the CDR3 reads TGTGCCTGGGGCTTTAAGGGGGCGCCGGGCTATGGCTACACCTTC. Protein: CAWGFKGAPGYGYTF.

This clone was observed a single time. This chain links TRBV9 with TRBJ2-1; 13 bases line up with TRBD2. The germline V gene has CDR1 SGDLS and CDR2 YYNGEE. The CDR3 extends over 20 amino acids. The V and J ends lost 4 bases and 4 bases, in that order; junction bases with no gene match: 17. As DNA, the CDR3 is TGTGCCAGCAGCCCCTTCTCGACTAGCGGGAGGAGTAAGGGATACAATGAGCAGTTCTTC. It codes for CASSPFSTSGRSKGYNEQFF.

The chain links TRBV7-3 to TRBJ1-1; D is possibly TRBD1 (5 bases). The CDR3 length is 14 residues. Trimming took 5 bases from V and 4 from J, leaving 14 bases between them. Per germline, CDR1 SGHTA and CDR2 FQGTGA. CDR3 in DNA: TGTGCCAGCAGCGCATACCTCGGGGGCACTGAAGCTTTCTTT. Protein sequence: CASSAYLGGTEAFF.

The sample holds a few counts of this clone. The chain combines TRBV9 with TRBJ2-5, with 7 bases lining up with TRBD2. The CDR3 loop spans 15 amino acids. Germline V gene lookup returns CDR1 SGDLS and CDR2 YYNGEE. Trimming took 0 bases from V and 3 from J; bases not matched to a gene: 5. CDR3 coding DNA: TGTGCCAGCAGCGTAGATTGGGGAGGGGAAGAGACCCAGTACTTC. This gives the protein CASSVDWGGEETQYF. Full variable domain (rest looked up from reference TRBV9 and TRBJ2-5): DSGVTQTPKHLITATGQRVTLRCSPRSGDLSVYWYQQSLDQGLQFLIQYYNGEERAKGNILERFSAQQFPDLHSELNLSSLELGDSALYFCASSVDWGGEETQYFGPGTRLLVL.

The gene calls are TRBV5-6 and TRBJ2-3; possible D gene TRBD2, 6 bases. Trimming took 2 bases from V and 2 from J, leaving 9 bases between them. The CDR3 totals 14 residues. Germline CDR1 reads SGHDT; CDR2 reads YYEEEE. CDR3 DNA sequence: TGTGCCAGCAGCTTTAGCGGCTACACAGATACGCAGTATTTT. Translation: CASSFSGYTDTQYF.

CDR3 DNA: TGTGCCAGCAGAGGAGGGTTCAACCCTAACTATGGCTACACCTTC. Translation gives CASRGGFNPNYGYTF. The chain links TRBV27 to TRBJ1-2; D unclear. V was cut by 6 bases and J by 0 bases, with 14 bases left in between. CDR1 MNHEY and CDR2 SMNVEV come from the germline V gene (reference sequence). This CDR3 is built from 15 residues.

The CDR3 loop is CAWSVNRGTEAFF. Written as DNA, the CDR3 is TGTGCCTGGAGTGTAAACAGGGGCACTGAAGCTTTCTTT. The gene calls are TRBV30 and TRBJ1-1; TRBD1 agrees at 7 bases. This CDR3 is 13 amino acids long. Losses at the gene ends were 0 bases for V and 4 bases for J; bases not matched to a gene: 2. Per the germline V gene, CDR1 is GTSNPN and CDR2 is SVGIG (reference sequence).

This sequence joins TRBV25-1 and TRBJ1-6; 10 bases line up with TRBD1. Per germline, CDR1 MGHDK and CDR2 SYGVNS. Trimming cost V 4 bases and J 0 bases; bases outside gene matches: 3. There are 17 residues in the CDR3. The CDR3 loop is CASSGGQGISYNSPLHF. CDR3 in DNA: TGTGCCAGCAGTGGGGGACAGGGGATCTCCTATAATTCACCCCTCCACTTT.

This chain connects TRBV7-9 to TRBJ2-1; 10 bases are shared with TRBD1. This CDR3 spans 17 amino acids. V lost 2 bases, J lost 6 bases, and 10 bases stayed unmatched. Per the germline V gene, CDR1 is SEHNR and CDR2 is FQNEAQ (reference sequence). The CDR3 DNA reads as TGTGCCAGCAGCTTATCGGTGACGTGGGACAGGGGCAATGAGCAGTTCTTC. Protein product: CASSLSVTWDRGNEQFF.

The chain couples TRBV2 to TRBJ2-3; D not certain. Trimming took off 6 bases at V and 0 bases at J, with 7 bases between the two ends. Germline values: CDR1 SNHLY, CDR2 FYNNEI. CDR3 size: 13 residues. This CDR3 reads CASRTRSTDTQYF. The CDR3 DNA sequence: TGTGCCAGCAGAACGCGGAGCACAGATACGCAGTATTTT.

The rearrangement joins TRBV6-7 to TRBJ2-7; tentative D call: TRBD2 (6 bases). TRBV6-7 is an open reading frame whose function is uncertain. Trimming shortened V by 4 bases and J by 3 bases, and 13 bases separated the two germline ends. The CDR3 is 14 amino acids. The CDR3 reads CASSSSGLRYEQYF. In nucleotides, the CDR3 is TGTGCCAGCAGTTCCTCGGGACTCCGCTACGAGCAGTACTTC.

The chain combines TRBV6-1 with TRBJ1-2; 12 nucleotides agree with TRBD1. CDR3 length equals 16 residues. J was trimmed by 6 bases and V by 2 bases; bases with no gene match: 7. CDR1 and CDR2 from the germline V gene are MNHNS and SASEGT. In nucleotides, the CDR3 is TGTGCCAGCAGTGAAATCTGGGACAGGGGGCGCAATGGCTACACCTTC. Its protein is CASSEIWDRGRNGYTF.

The chain uses TRBV7-8 and TRBJ2-1, with 10 bases fitting TRBD2. The CDR3 has 18 residues. V gave up 5 bases and J gave up 1 base; unmatched junction bases: 11. Per the germline V gene, CDR1 is SGHVS and CDR2 is FQNEAQ. The CDR3 DNA reads TGTGCCAGCAGCCCGGGAGCGGGAGGGCCGCGGTCCTACAATGAGCAGTTCTTC. Translation gives CASSPGAGGPRSYNEQFF. Full variable domain (rest looked up from reference TRBV7-8 and TRBJ2-1): GAGVSQSPRYKVAKRGQDVALRCDPISGHVSLFWYQQALGQGPEFLTYFQNEAQLDKSGLPSDRFFAERPEGSVSTLKIQRTQQEDSAVYLCASSPGAGGPRSYNEQFFGPGTRLTVL.

This clone was recorded a few times. This sequence joins TRBV28 and TRBJ1-5; 7 positions match TRBD1. This CDR3 region has 14 residues. V gave up 6 bases and J gave up 5 bases; unmatched junction bases: 7. Germline assignment: CDR1 MDHEN and CDR2 SYDVKM. CDR3 sequence (DNA): TGTGCCAGCAGAACGACAGGGAGTCATCAGCCCCAGCATTTT. Its protein product is CASRTTGSHQPQHF.

This clone was seen a single time. The rearrangement links TRBV15 to TRBJ2-7, with 7 positions matching TRBD1. This CDR3 contains 15 residues. Germline loops: CDR1 LNHNV, CDR2 YYDKDF (reference sequence). The V segment lost 5 bases and the J segment 0 bases; nucleotides outside the gene matches: 7. In nucleotides, the CDR3 is TGTGCCACCAGCGGGAGCCGGGACAGCTCCTACGAGCAGTACTTC. Protein: CATSGSRDSSYEQYF.

This clone was observed a handful of times. This chain connects TRBV5-1 to TRBJ2-1, with 13 bases aligning to TRBD2. CDR3 size: 15 residues. V lost 4 bases, J lost 7 bases, and 5 bases stayed unmatched. The germline gives CDR1 SGHRS, CDR2 YFSETQ. In DNA form, the CDR3 reads TGCGCCAGCAGCGCACTAGCGGGAGGGCGGAATGAGCAGTTCTTC. This translates into CASSALAGGRNEQFF.

V and J are TRBV28 and TRBJ1-4; 9 positions match TRBD1. CDR3 length equals 15 residues. Germline trimming cut 2 bases from V and 9 bases from J; bases unmatched to any gene: 7. The germline gives CDR1 MDHEN, CDR2 SYDVKM. The CDR3 spells CASSLKGTGWKKLFF. Written as DNA, the CDR3 is TGTGCCAGCAGTTTAAAAGGGACAGGGTGGAAAAAACTGTTTTTT.